This T cell receptor (beta chain) was documented in a study of T cell changes during pregnancy in multiple sclerosis. Sequenced by immunoSEQ multiplex PCR; TCRdb stores in-frame clones only, minus some. This table has about 46,000 clones, 75% to 95% appearing once. There are 18 residues in the CDR3. Germline CDR1 is SNHLY and CDR2 is FYNNEI. V shed 6 bases and J 0 bases; nucleotides not matched to a gene: 16. This specimen was CD8+ T cells from peripheral blood mononuclear cells, taken in the second trimester of pregnancy. This receptor was taken from a female donor with multiple sclerosis, enrolled in a pregnancy study. V and J are TRBV2 and TRBJ1-1; 7 bases are shared with TRBD1. The CDR3 here is CASRVPRDSPGMNTEAFF. The CDR3 bases are TGTGCCAGCAGGGTACCGAGGGACAGCCCAGGCATGAACACTGAAGCTTTCTTT.